The 3 T cell receptor beta chains below were found in one sample sequenced in a study of radiation and T cells in renal cell carcinoma (TCRdb year 2020). The library relied on the immunoSEQ multiplex PCR assay. In its TCRdb copy, this immuneACCESS table keeps in-frame sequences only and misses some clones. Where compared with another copy, unresolved V genes explain less than half of these, and the others have no known cause. For this sample there are 8,500 to 10,000 clones; roughly three fifths appear just once. The ten largest clones take up 15% to 20% of the sample. The time point tag for this specimen amounts to: tumor resected at nephrectomy. According to the study, the label for this sample's treatment or condition signals: 15 Gy SBRT to primary tumor, nephrectomy 4 weeks later. This material consisted of tumor tissue, taken from a patient whose treatment included radiotherapy and nephrectomy. These receptors all stem from a man between 60 and 75 years old with renal cell carcinoma.

The chain has TRBV7-2 and TRBJ2-6, with no clear D. V was trimmed by 5 bases and J by 4 bases, leaving 12 bases between them. The CDR3 is 15 amino acids. CDR1 is SGHTA, CDR2 FQGNSA, per germline. This CDR3 is CASSASGTGANVLTF. CDR3 bases: TGTGCCAGCAGCGCGTCAGGAACCGGGGCCAACGTCCTGACTTTC.

This clone occurred a few times. The chain joins TRBV28 to TRBJ1-2; 9 nucleotides align to TRBD1. The germline V gene has CDR1 MDHEN and CDR2 SYDVKM. V was pared by 6 bases and J by 7 bases, with 6 bases of the junction left unmatched. This CDR3 has 13 residues. The CDR3 DNA is TGTGCCAGCAGGGAACAGGGGGCCGGTGGCTACACCTTC. It codes for CASREQGAGGYTF.

The V call is TRBV7-2, the J call TRBJ2-7; D is ambiguous. V shed 0 bases and J shed 4 bases, with 4 bases lying between them. Germline CDR1 reads SGHTA; CDR2 reads FQGNSA. This CDR3 is built from 12 residues. DNA for the CDR3: TGTGCCAGCAGCTTAGCGGAGTACGAGCAGTACTTC. Its translation is CASSLAEYEQYF.